These 23 T cell receptor beta chains were sequenced from one sample in a study of cytomegalovirus exposure and HLA in healthy donors. With 60 Vbeta and 13 Jbeta primers, the PCR was carried out. TCRdb's copy holds only in-frame clones and misses some; the assay was immunoSEQ multiplex PCR. This table has about 130,000 clones, roughly 84% appearing once. The source material was PBMCs. The receptor set was obtained from a girl aged 2-10 years in good health and CMV-seronegative.

The rearrangement links TRBV5-4 to TRBJ1-1, with 8 bases fitting TRBD1. This CDR3 is built from 15 residues. With 2 bases clipped from V and 4 bases from J, the junction kept 7 bases outside the gene matches. Germline CDR1 and CDR2: SGHNT and YYREEE (reference sequence). The CDR3 sequence: CASSLVTGVGTEAFF. Written as DNA, the CDR3 is TGTGCCAGCAGCTTAGTGACAGGGGTTGGCACTGAAGCTTTCTTT.

The chain carries TRBV30 and TRBJ1-3, with D possibly being TRBD1 (5 bases). The CDR3 is 13 amino acids. V lost 2 bases and J 9 bases, leaving 14 bases between the germline ends. Germline CDR1 is GTSNPN and CDR2 is SVGIG (reference sequence). This CDR3 reads CAWSTARDGTIYF. As DNA, the CDR3 is TGTGCCTGGAGTACGGCCAGGGATGGCACCATATATTTT.

V is TRBV10-2 and J is TRBJ2-5, with D possibly TRBD2 on 6 matching bases. V shed 4 bases and J shed 1 base, with 7 bases lying between them. Germline CDR1 WSHSY, CDR2 SAAADI. The CDR3 extends over 13 amino acids. The CDR3 coding sequence is TGCGCCAGCAGTGGTAGCGGCCAAGAGACCCAGTACTTC. It encodes CASSGSGQETQYF.

The rearrangement links TRBV5-1 to TRBJ1-1; TRBD1 agrees at 10 bases. Germline lookup yields CDR1 SGHRS and CDR2 YFSETQ. V shed 4 bases, J shed 0 bases, and the junction held 6 bases outside the gene matches. This CDR3 comprises 16 residues. The chain's CDR3 is CASSGDRGDLNTEAFF. CDR3 DNA: TGCGCCAGCAGCGGGGACAGGGGAGACCTGAACACTGAAGCTTTCTTT.

The chain employs TRBV7-2 and TRBJ2-5, with D possibly being TRBD2 (7 bases). The CDR3 extends over 16 amino acids. Trimming pared 1 base from V and 6 bases from J, leaving 18 bases between. Germline loops: CDR1 SGHTA, CDR2 FQGNSA. CDR3: CASSLVDSAGVKTQYF. CDR3 coding DNA: TGTGCCAGCAGCTTAGTGGACAGCGCGGGGGTAAAGACCCAGTACTTC.

V gene TRBV30 combines with J gene TRBJ2-5; TRBD2 is a possible D gene (6 bases). This CDR3 comprises 14 residues. V lost 3 bases to trimming and J lost 12 bases, with 23 bases between them. Germline CDR1 and CDR2: GTSNPN and SVGIG (reference sequence). The CDR3 DNA reads as TGTGCCTGGAGGAAATCCGGGACTTCACTACCAGAGTACTTC. Its translation: CAWRKSGTSLPEYF. Full variable domain (outside the CDR3, taken from reference TRBV30 and TRBJ2-5): SQTIHQWPATLVQPVGSPLSLECTVEGTSNPNLYWYRQAAGRGLQLLFYSVGIGQISSEVPQNLSASRPQDRQFILSSKKLLLSDSGFYLCAWRKSGTSLPEYFGPGTRLLVL.

The gene calls are TRBV30 and TRBJ1-1; perhaps TRBD1 as D (6 bases). This CDR3 region has 13 residues. Germline V gives CDR1 GTSNPN, CDR2 SVGIG (reference sequence). Trimming left V 5 bases short and J 1 base short, with 11 bases between. CDR3 residues: CAWQTGENTEAFF. CDR3 bases: TGTGCCTGGCAGACAGGAGAGAACACTGAAGCTTTCTTT.

V usage is TRBV30 and J usage is TRBJ2-7; perhaps TRBD1 as D (5 bases). CDR1 and CDR2 (germline): GTSNPN, SVGIG (reference sequence). V lost 3 bases and J lost 2, with 17 bases in between. The CDR3 runs 15 residues. CDR3 in amino acids: CAWSRVGRPPYEQYF. CDR3 nucleotides: TGTGCCTGGAGCAGGGTGGGCCGACCCCCCTACGAGCAGTACTTC.

The rearrangement uses TRBV7-9 and TRBJ2-2; D call uncertain. This CDR3 is built from 14 residues. CDR1 is SEHNR, CDR2 FQNEAQ, per germline (reference sequence). Trimming shortened V by 2 bases and J by 5 bases, and 9 bases separated the two germline ends. The chain's CDR3 is CASSLPTETGELFF. CDR3 DNA sequence: TGTGCCAGCAGCTTACCCACAGAGACCGGGGAGCTGTTTTTT.

In nucleotides, the CDR3 is TGCGCCAGCAGCCAGTTCCTAGCGGGGACTAACACCGGGGAGCTGTTTTTT. Translation gives CASSQFLAGTNTGELFF. The rearrangement links TRBV4-1 to TRBJ2-2; TRBD2 matches 9 bases. Germline V gene lookup returns CDR1 MGHRA and CDR2 YSYEKL. CDR3 length: 17 amino acids. Germline trimming cut 3 bases from V and 2 bases from J; bases unmatched to any gene: 7.

The J gene is TRBJ1-1, the V gene TRBV28; D is perhaps TRBD1 (6 bases). The V gene's germline CDR1 is MDHEN and CDR2 SYDVKM. This CDR3 spans 15 amino acids. V was pared by 5 bases and J by 0 bases, with 13 bases between. CDR3 sequence: CASSRSGVLNTEAFF. The CDR3 nucleotides are TGTGCCAGCAGTCGATCAGGGGTTCTGAACACTGAAGCTTTCTTT.

This clone has just one count. V gene TRBV28 combines with J gene TRBJ1-6; maybe TRBD1 (6 bases). V lost 2 bases to trimming and J lost 8 bases, with 19 bases between them. The CDR3 loop spans 17 amino acids. Germline assignment: CDR1 MDHEN and CDR2 SYDVKM. The DNA for the CDR3 is TGTGCCAGCAGTTTAAGAACAGGGTACAAATTGGATTCACCCCTCCACTTT. Translating it yields CASSLRTGYKLDSPLHF.

This chain links TRBV30 with TRBJ2-5; 8 bases agree with TRBD2. The tail of the sequence fits TRBJ2-7 better, so the J call may be wrong. Germline V gene lookup returns CDR1 GTSNPN and CDR2 SVGIG (reference sequence). There are 15 residues in the CDR3. The DNA of the CDR3 is TGTGCCTGGAGTGTACAAGGCGGGGGGTACTACGAGCAGTACTTC. It specifies CAWSVQGGGYYEQYF.

The V gene is TRBV10-3, the J gene TRBJ2-7; TRBD1 matches at 9 bases. J was trimmed by 4 bases and V by 6 bases; bases with no gene match: 13. This CDR3 comprises 16 residues. Germline CDR1 and CDR2: ENHRY and SYGVKD. The CDR3 reads CAIRAAGQGLSYEQYF. As DNA, the CDR3 is TGTGCCATCAGGGCGGCCGGACAGGGGCTTAGTTACGAGCAGTACTTC.

The V gene is TRBV27, the J gene TRBJ2-1; D may be TRBD2 (6 bases). V lost 5 bases and J lost 5, with 16 bases in between. Germline V gene sequence: CDR1 MNHEY, CDR2 SMNVEV (reference sequence). CDR3 length: 15 residues. For the CDR3, the DNA is TGTGCCAGCAGTCGCAGCCGGAGGGCCAACAATGAGCAGTTCTTC. This sequence encodes CASSRSRRANNEQFF.

For this clone: Different DNA sequences within this sample yield the same CDR3. The rearrangement joins TRBV4-1 to TRBJ2-7, with 14 bases aligning to TRBD2. This CDR3 has 15 amino acids. Germline-derived CDR1 and CDR2 are MGHRA and YSYEKL. J lost 2 bases, V lost 3 bases, and 0 bases had no gene match. CDR3: CASSQGLAGAYEQYF. The CDR3 DNA is TGCGCCAGCAGCCAGGGACTAGCGGGGGCCTACGAGCAGTACTTC.

V is TRBV7-9 and J is TRBJ1-1; D gene ambiguous. Germline V gene data show CDR1 as SEHNR and CDR2 as FQNEAQ (reference sequence). The V gene lost 5 bases and the J gene lost 0 bases, with 7 bases spanning the gap. CDR3 length: 13 amino acids. CDR3 DNA: TGTGCCAGCAGCCGACATTTGAACACTGAAGCTTTCTTT. Protein product: CASSRHLNTEAFF.

Turning to this clone: The junction departs from the called germline gene at one end, perhaps through a read error. CDR3 DNA: TGTGCCAGCACCCAATTCCCAGGGGGCGACTATGGCTACACCTTC. It specifies CASTQFPGGDYGYTF. The V and J genes are TRBV4-2 and TRBJ1-2; 8 bases match TRBD1. Germline V gene sequence: CDR1 LGHNA, CDR2 YNFKEQ. The CDR3 loop spans 15 amino acids.

This rearrangement joins TRBV6-5 to TRBJ1-2; tentatively, D is TRBD1 (6 bases). With 0 bases removed from V and 2 bases from J, the gap between germline ends came to 10 bases. The CDR3 length is 15 residues. Germline values: CDR1 MNHEY, CDR2 SVGAGI. The CDR3 loop reads CASSYSVQGNYGYTF. The CDR3 DNA reads as TGTGCCAGCAGTTACTCGGTCCAGGGGAACTATGGCTACACCTTC.

The V call is TRBV18, the J call TRBJ2-7, with 8 bases fitting TRBD1. CDR1 KGHSH and CDR2 LQKENI come from the germline V gene. J gave up 2 bases and V 6 bases, and 9 bases lay outside the gene matches. The CDR3 runs to 15 residues. Here the CDR3 DNA reads TGTGCCAGCTCGAGCTCCGGGACAGGCGCCTACGAGCAGTACTTC. Translating it yields CASSSSGTGAYEQYF.

This chain joins TRBV10-3 and TRBJ2-1, with 10 bases identical to TRBD2. In germline, CDR1 is ENHRY, CDR2 SYGVKD. The CDR3 has 12 amino acids. The trim removed 11 bases at V and 13 bases at J, leaving 11 bases unmatched. The CDR3 nucleotides read TGTGCCTCTAGCGGGAGAGGACTGGATCAGTTCTTC. Amino acids: CASSGRGLDQFF.

This chain joins TRBV27 and TRBJ1-2; D might be TRBD1 (5 bases). The V and J ends lost 5 bases and 3 bases respectively, with 10 bases between them. Per germline, CDR1 MNHEY and CDR2 SMNVEV (reference sequence). The CDR3 runs to 13 residues. CDR3 loop: CASSQRQHYGYTF. The CDR3 DNA reads TGTGCCAGCAGTCAGCGACAGCACTATGGCTACACCTTC.

The chain uses TRBV30 and TRBJ1-5, with D tentatively TRBD1 (6 bases). Germline-derived CDR1 and CDR2 are GTSNPN and SVGIG (reference sequence). Deletions cut 3 bases from V and 6 bases from J, with 12 bases between. CDR3 length: 13 residues. This CDR3 reads CAWSTGLGQPQHF. As DNA, the CDR3 is TGTGCCTGGAGCACAGGGTTGGGTCAGCCCCAGCATTTT.